Each of the 19 T cell receptor beta chains below was sequenced from the same sample in a study of T cells in Graves' hyperthyroidism and ophthalmopathy. Regions amplified from RNA transcripts were the TCR beta CDR3 regions. The primer set for the first-round RT-PCR of the TCR CDR3 was HTBI. One entry per CDR3 protein results from TCRdb running MiXCR on the multiplex PCR reads. The table includes under 350,000 distinct CDR3 sequences, roughly 23% detected once. The sample taken for sequencing was blood. These receptors were taken from a woman in her 50s with Graves' hyperthyroidism.

The gene calls are TRBV19 and TRBJ1-1, with D possibly TRBD1 on 6 matching bases. This CDR3 has 15 residues. V lost 0 bases, J lost 1 base, and 9 bases lay in between. Germline CDR1 is LNHDA and CDR2 is SQIVND (reference sequence). The CDR3 DNA sequence: TGTGCCAGTAGTATAGATTGGGGGCAGAACACTGAAGCTTTCTTT. It codes for CASSIDWGQNTEAFF. The whole variable domain, filled in from reference TRBV19 and TRBJ1-1, reads DGGITQSPKYLFRKEGQNVTLSCEQNLNHDAMYWYRQDPGQGLRLIYYSQIVNDFQKGDIAEGYSVSREKKESFPLTVTSAQKNPTAFYLCASSIDWGQNTEAFFGQGTRLTVV.

The CDR3 spells CASSQGLAGYEQFF. In DNA, the CDR3 is TGCGCCAGCAGCCAAGGACTAGCGGGGTATGAGCAGTTCTTC. The chain uses TRBV4-1 and TRBJ2-1, with 11 positions matching TRBD2. Germline assignment: CDR1 MGHRA and CDR2 YSYEKL. The V segment lost 1 base and the J segment 8 bases; nucleotides outside the gene matches: 1. The CDR3 contains 14 residues.

The chain carries TRBV20-1 and TRBJ2-5; 9 nucleotides agree with TRBD2. The V segment lost 6 bases and the J segment 2 bases; nucleotides outside the gene matches: 10. This CDR3 comprises 15 residues. Germline assignment: CDR1 DFQATT and CDR2 SNEGSKA (reference sequence). In nucleotides, the CDR3 is TGCAGTGCCCCTTGGACTAGCGAGGCACAAGAGACCCAGTACTTC. It codes for CSAPWTSEAQETQYF.

This clonotype was seen many times. The chain has TRBV28 and TRBJ1-1; weak D call: TRBD1 (5 bases). This CDR3 spans 14 amino acids. The germline V gene encodes CDR1 MDHEN and CDR2 SYDVKM. The V end lost 7 bases, the J end lost 4 bases, and 16 bases lay between the germline ends. This CDR3 reads CASTYGGGGTEAFF. The CDR3 DNA sequence: TGTGCCAGCACCTACGGGGGGGGAGGCACTGAAGCTTTCTTT.

This clonotype was counted ten times or more. The V gene is TRBV5-1, the J gene TRBJ2-7, with 9 bases aligning to TRBD1. Germline assignment: CDR1 SGHRS and CDR2 YFSETQ. The trim removed 4 bases at V and 2 bases at J, leaving 10 bases unmatched. The CDR3 covers 16 residues. CDR3 protein: CASSRFSTGGPYEQYF. The DNA for the CDR3 is TGCGCCAGCAGCCGATTTTCAACAGGGGGCCCCTACGAGCAGTACTTC.

This clonotype has ten or more counts. The rearrangement joins TRBV29-1 to TRBJ2-3; 7 positions agree with TRBD2. The V gene end was trimmed by 7 bases and the J gene end by 2 bases; junction bases not matched to a gene: 6. The germline CDR1 and CDR2 sequences are SQVTM and ANQGSEA. This CDR3 has 13 amino acids. The CDR3 region is CSGRGLNTDTQYF. The CDR3 bases are TGCAGCGGGAGGGGACTAAACACAGATACGCAGTATTTT.

This clonotype has ten or more counts. V usage is TRBV11-2 and J usage is TRBJ2-4, with no clear D. This CDR3 is 18 amino acids long. Germline V lookup: CDR1 SGHAT, CDR2 FQNNGV. Between the trimmed V and J ends, which lost 4 bases and 0 bases, there was a span of 19 bases. The DNA for the CDR3 is TGTGCCAGCAGCTCCGCTTTTAGCAGGCCTATAGCCAAAAACATTCAGTACTTC. Translated: CASSSAFSRPIAKNIQYF.

This clonotype was seen many times. The gene calls are TRBV12-3 or TRBV12-4 and TRBJ2-5, with no clear D. Trimming shortened V by 6 bases and J by 3 bases, and 11 bases separated the two germline ends. The CDR3 length is 13 residues. The CDR3 region has the DNA TGTGCCAGCAGCCCCCCCAGTGAAGAGACCCAGTACTTC. Encoded protein: CASSPPSEETQYF.

This chain links TRBV5-1 with TRBJ1-5; TRBD1 agrees at 10 bases. V was clipped by 2 bases and J by 5 bases; unmatched bases: 1. CDR3 length: 14 residues. Germline CDR1 and CDR2: SGHRS and YFSETQ. This CDR3 is CASSFGTGDQPQHF. The DNA for the CDR3 is TGCGCCAGCAGCTTTGGGACAGGGGATCAGCCCCAGCATTTT.

The chain couples TRBV4-1 to TRBJ2-7; 7 bases agree with TRBD2. CDR3 length equals 16 residues. Germline V gene data show CDR1 as MGHRA and CDR2 as YSYEKL. The V gene end was trimmed by 2 bases and the J gene end by 0 bases; junction bases not matched to a gene: 7. The CDR3 DNA is TGCGCCAGCAGCCAACCAGCGGGGACGCCCTCCTACGAGCAGTACTTC. It is translated as CASSQPAGTPSYEQYF.

Ten or more counts support this clonotype. The genes are TRBV28 and TRBJ1-1, with D hard to call. The CDR3 runs 15 residues. The germline V gene encodes CDR1 MDHEN and CDR2 SYDVKM. Trimming took off 2 bases at V and 2 bases at J, with 12 bases between the two ends. CDR3 coding DNA: TGTGCCAGCAGTTTAGGTTACCCTTCTAACACTGAAGCTTTCTTT. Encoded protein: CASSLGYPSNTEAFF.

This clonotype showed up many times. The chain couples TRBV2 to TRBJ2-3; 9 bases fit TRBD2. Germline lookup yields CDR1 SNHLY and CDR2 FYNNEI. V lost 0 bases and J lost 4; bases outside the gene matches: 8. This CDR3 is 17 amino acids long. CDR3 sequence reads: CASSEALRAGGPDTQYF. Here the CDR3 DNA reads TGTGCCAGCAGTGAAGCGCTTCGGGCGGGGGGGCCAGATACGCAGTATTTT.

This clonotype was recorded at least ten times. The genes are TRBV6-1 and TRBJ2-1, with TRBD2 matching over 11 bases. Per germline, CDR1 MNHNS and CDR2 SASEGT. This CDR3 is 16 amino acids long. V trimming: 4 bases; J trimming: 6 bases; junction bases outside the gene matches: 8. Written as DNA, the CDR3 is TGTGCCAGCAGTGGTGGTGGACTAGCGGGTTCCAATGAGCAGTTCTTC. This gives the protein CASSGGGLAGSNEQFF.

The V and J genes are TRBV18 and TRBJ2-5; D is unresolved. CDR1 KGHSH and CDR2 LQKENI come from the germline V gene. The CDR3 has 15 residues. Trimming cost V 2 bases and J 7 bases, with 17 bases left between them. This CDR3 is CASSPAPTRDGTQYF. In DNA form, the CDR3 reads TGTGCCAGCTCACCAGCCCCGACGCGAGACGGGACCCAGTACTTC.

At least ten counts were recorded for this clonotype. J is TRBJ2-3 and V is TRBV20-1; TRBD2 is a possible D gene (5 bases). This CDR3 contains 11 residues. Germline CDR1 DFQATT, CDR2 SNEGSKA (reference sequence). The CDR3 sequence: CSLRGRDTQYF. The CDR3, as DNA: TGCAGCCTTCGGGGTAGGGATACGCAGTATTTT.

This clonotype was recorded many times. The rearrangement links TRBV6-1 to TRBJ1-1, with D perhaps matching TRBD1 (5 bases). V was shortened by 0 bases and J by 3 bases, with 8 bases between the two germline ends. CDR3 length equals 14 residues. Germline V gene sequence: CDR1 MNHNS, CDR2 SASEGT. In DNA, the CDR3 is TGTGCCAGCAGTGAAGCATTCAGGGACACTGAAGCTTTCTTT. Its protein product is CASSEAFRDTEAFF.

Notes on this clonotype: A much larger clonotype is one base distant, so this may be a read error. This chain connects TRBV30 to TRBJ2-1; 7 bases agree with TRBD2. After removal of 3 bases from V and 10 bases from J, the junction contained 6 bases not matched to a gene. The germline CDR1 and CDR2 sequences are GTSNPN and SVGIG (reference sequence). The CDR3 is 12 amino acids. The CDR3 coding sequence is TGTGCCTGGAGCCTAGCGGTTCTCGAGCAGTTCTTC. Translated: CAWSLAVLEQFF. The full variable domain, rest sourced from reference TRBV30 and TRBJ2-1, is SQTIHQWPATLVQPVGSPLSLECTVEGTSNPNLYWYRQAAGRGLQLLFYSVGIGQISSEVPQNLSASRPQDRQFILSSKKLLLSDSGFYLCAWSLAVLEQFFGPGTRLTVL.

This clonotype has only a few counts. One base away lies a much larger clone, so this may be a sequencing read error. V and J are TRBV2 and TRBJ2-3; 8 bases agree with TRBD1. Per the germline V gene, CDR1 is SNHLY and CDR2 is FYNNEI. The V and J ends lost 4 bases and 0 bases, in that order; junction bases with no gene match: 3. The CDR3 sequence is 15 residues long. Here the CDR3 reads CASSAGQGSTDTQYF. CDR3 nucleotide sequence: TGTGCCAGCAGTGCAGGACAGGGAAGCACAGATACGCAGTATTTT.

At least ten counts were recorded for this clonotype. The rearrangement uses TRBV15 and TRBJ2-7; D not certain. Trimming removed 0 bases at V and 2 bases at J, with 14 bases between. The CDR3 is 16 amino acids. From germline, CDR1 is LNHNV and CDR2 YYDKDF (reference sequence). This CDR3 is CATSRDSASLPYEQYF. Here the CDR3 DNA reads TGTGCCACCAGCAGAGATTCGGCCAGCTTACCCTACGAGCAGTACTTC.